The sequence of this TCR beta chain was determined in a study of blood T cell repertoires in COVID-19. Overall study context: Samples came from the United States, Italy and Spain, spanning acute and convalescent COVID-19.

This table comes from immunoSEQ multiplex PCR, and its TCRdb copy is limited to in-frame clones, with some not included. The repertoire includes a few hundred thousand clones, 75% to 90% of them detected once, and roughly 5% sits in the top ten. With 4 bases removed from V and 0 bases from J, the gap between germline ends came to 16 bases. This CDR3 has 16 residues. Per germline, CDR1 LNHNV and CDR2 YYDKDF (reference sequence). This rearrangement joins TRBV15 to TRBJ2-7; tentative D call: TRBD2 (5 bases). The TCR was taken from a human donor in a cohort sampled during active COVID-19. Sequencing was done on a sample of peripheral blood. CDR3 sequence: CATSILRETASYEQYF. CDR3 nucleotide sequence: TGTGCCACCAGCATATTGAGGGAAACTGCCTCCTACGAGCAGTACTTC.